Below, 20 T cell receptor beta chains from the same sample are listed, as sequenced in a study of blood T cell repertoires in COVID-19. Repertoires were generated with immunoSEQ multiplex PCR, while TCRdb's copy carries only in-frame clones and drops some. The sample yields roughly 120,000 clones, roughly 92% seen once. Specimen: peripheral blood. The receptors here all came from a man aged 45-65 years with COVID-19, enrolled during active disease.

The chain uses TRBV28 and TRBJ1-1; 8 bases are a match to TRBD1. Trimming cost V 5 bases and J 5 bases; bases outside gene matches: 7. Germline loops: CDR1 MDHEN, CDR2 SYDVKM. This CDR3 is 14 amino acids long. The CDR3 sequence is CASSKTGGWTEAFF. The CDR3 nucleotides are TGTGCCAGCAGTAAAACAGGGGGTTGGACTGAAGCTTTCTTT. The complete variable domain, with remaining parts taken from reference TRBV28 and TRBJ1-1, reads DVKVTQSSRYLVKRTGEKVFLECVQDMDHENMFWYRQDPGLGLRLIYFSYDVKMKEKGDIPEGYSVSREKKERFSLILESASTNQTSMYLCASSKTGGWTEAFFGQGTRLTVV.

This clone was seen a few times. As DNA, the CDR3 is TGTGCCAGCAGTTCAGGGGGAGGTACTGAAGCTTTCTTT. This codes for CASSSGGGTEAFF. This rearrangement joins TRBV9 to TRBJ1-1, with 7 bases aligning to TRBD1. Germline-derived CDR1 and CDR2 are SGDLS and YYNGEE. The V and J ends lost 5 bases and 5 bases, in that order; junction bases with no gene match: 6. The CDR3 loop spans 13 amino acids.

The chain recombines TRBV7-9 with TRBJ1-3, with D perhaps TRBD1 (5 bases). Trimming removed 2 bases from V and 4 bases from J, with 15 bases in between. The length of the CDR3 is 16 residues. The germline gives CDR1 SEHNR, CDR2 FQNEAQ (reference sequence). As DNA, the CDR3 is TGTGCCAGCAGCTTAATGGGGACGGGAGCCGGAAACACCATATATTTT. This codes for CASSLMGTGAGNTIYF.

Here the CDR3 DNA reads TGTGCCACCAGTGACAGCGGGAGGGACAATGAGCAGTTCTTC. As protein: CATSDSGRDNEQFF. The rearrangement joins TRBV24-1 to TRBJ2-1, with 10 bases fitting TRBD2. The J segment lost 5 bases and the V segment lost 4 bases, leaving 1 base of the junction unmatched. Germline lookup yields CDR1 KGHDR and CDR2 SFDVKD. The CDR3 is 14 residues long.

The chain carries TRBV5-1 and TRBJ2-6; D is uncertain. Trimming took off 2 bases at V and 2 bases at J, with 8 bases between the two ends. The CDR3 runs to 15 residues. CDR1 is SGHRS, CDR2 YFSETQ, per germline. The CDR3 reads CASSFEMPGANVLTF. CDR3 bases: TGCGCCAGCAGCTTCGAGATGCCTGGGGCCAACGTCCTGACTTTC.

V is TRBV28 and J is TRBJ2-7; 7 bases map to TRBD2. There are 15 residues in the CDR3. The V and J ends lost 6 bases and 7 bases, in that order; junction bases with no gene match: 15. Germline assignment: CDR1 MDHEN and CDR2 SYDVKM. CDR3 bases: TGTGCCAGCAGGGGAGGGACGGGCACCTACGGGGAGCAGTACGTC. Amino acid sequence: CASRGGTGTYGEQYV.

The CDR3 spells CASRSSVGGLSGQETQYF. In nucleotides, the CDR3 is TGTGCCAGCAGGTCCTCGGTGGGCGGTCTTAGCGGCCAAGAGACCCAGTACTTC. The chain recombines TRBV7-6 with TRBJ2-5; possibly TRBD2 for D (6 bases). This CDR3 is built from 18 residues. V lost 6 bases to trimming and J lost 1 base, with 24 bases between them. Germline assignment: CDR1 SGHVS and CDR2 FNYEAQ.

V is TRBV27 and J is TRBJ2-3; D gene uncertain. Trimming stripped 7 bases from V and 2 bases from J, with 10 bases between. The CDR3 contains 13 residues. The V gene's germline CDR1 is MNHEY and CDR2 SMNVEV (reference sequence). The CDR3 DNA sequence: TGTGCCAGCAATCCGGGTTACACAGATACGCAGTATTTT. This encodes CASNPGYTDTQYF.

This chain links TRBV6-5 with TRBJ1-5, with 10 bases matching TRBD1. This CDR3 comprises 15 residues. Germline trimming cut 6 bases from V and 6 bases from J; bases unmatched to any gene: 8. CDR1 is MNHEY and CDR2 is SVGAGI in the germline V gene. For the CDR3, the DNA is TGTGCCAGCAGCCGGGACAGGGGTTCTGGTCAGCCCCAGCATTTT. Amino acid sequence: CASSRDRGSGQPQHF.

The V gene is TRBV6-1, the J gene TRBJ2-7, with D perhaps TRBD1 (5 bases). The ends were cut back, 2 bases at V and 2 bases at J, with 13 bases in the middle. Germline CDR1 and CDR2: MNHNS and SASEGT. The CDR3 sequence is 15 residues long. CDR3 sequence reads: CASSETDSLAYEQYV. The DNA for the CDR3 is TGTGCCAGCAGTGAAACCGACAGCCTCGCCTACGAGCAGTACGTC.

This chain joins TRBV9 and TRBJ2-1; 11 nucleotides match TRBD1. Germline V CDR1 and CDR2: SGDLS, YYNGEE. The CDR3 totals 15 residues. The junction had 4 bases not matched to a gene; V was cut back by 4 bases and J by 4 bases. This CDR3 reads CASSFGTGGYNEQFF. CDR3 nucleotides: TGTGCCAGCAGCTTCGGGACAGGGGGATACAATGAGCAGTTCTTC.

J is TRBJ2-1 and V is TRBV7-3; 7 bases agree with TRBD1. The germline V gene has CDR1 SGHTA and CDR2 FQGTGA. The CDR3 has 16 residues. The junction had 13 bases not matched to a gene; V was cut back by 4 bases and J by 7 bases. CDR3 sequence: CASSSYDRVVVNEQFF. CDR3 DNA sequence: TGTGCCAGCAGCTCCTACGACAGGGTGGTAGTGAATGAGCAGTTCTTC.

This chain connects TRBV19 to TRBJ2-5, with 10 bases aligning to TRBD2. Germline CDR1 is LNHDA and CDR2 is SQIVND (reference sequence). The CDR3 sequence is 16 residues long. V shed 3 bases, J shed 0 bases, and the junction held 4 bases outside the gene matches. CDR3 amino acids: CASSMGTSVNQETQYF. CDR3 nucleotide sequence: TGTGCCAGTAGTATGGGGACTAGCGTGAACCAAGAGACCCAGTACTTC.

This clone has only a few counts. This chain connects TRBV19 to TRBJ1-5; perhaps TRBD1 as D (6 bases). The CDR3 is 14 residues long. Germline V gene lookup returns CDR1 LNHDA and CDR2 SQIVND (reference sequence). The V and J ends lost 5 bases and 2 bases respectively, with 10 bases between them. CDR3 amino acids: CASSFQGRNQPQHF. CDR3 DNA: TGTGCCAGTAGTTTCCAGGGGCGCAATCAGCCCCAGCATTTT.

This chain links TRBV4-2 with TRBJ2-5; possibly TRBD2 for D (6 bases). There are 16 residues in the CDR3. V shed 0 bases and J shed 5 bases, with 16 bases lying between them. Germline CDR1 and CDR2: LGHNA and YNFKEQ. In nucleotides, the CDR3 is TGTGCCAGCAGCCAAGAATTAGGAGGGAGGCCTGAGACCCAGTACTTC. It translates to CASSQELGGRPETQYF.

The V gene is TRBV2, the J gene TRBJ2-1, with D tentatively TRBD2 (6 bases). The CDR3 is 14 residues long. The V gene's germline CDR1 is SNHLY and CDR2 FYNNEI. Trimming removed 8 bases from V and 6 bases from J, with 17 bases in between. Here the CDR3 reads CASLGTRGTNEQFF. The CDR3 nucleotides read TGTGCCAGCCTCGGGACCCGGGGGACCAATGAGCAGTTCTTC.

The chain has TRBV7-2 and TRBJ1-5; weak D call: TRBD1 (6 bases). The CDR3 contains 17 residues. Trimming took off 6 bases at V and 2 bases at J, with 20 bases between the two ends. Germline V gene lookup returns CDR1 SGHTA and CDR2 FQGNSA. The CDR3 DNA sequence: TGTGCCAGCAGTCTTGGGCCCGATCCAGGGGGCAATCAGCCCCAGCATTTT. Translation gives CASSLGPDPGGNQPQHF.

V is TRBV14 and J is TRBJ1-1; tentatively, D is TRBD1 (6 bases). Germline V gene sequence: CDR1 SGHDN, CDR2 FVKESK. The CDR3 is 15 residues long. The ends were cut back, 4 bases at V and 5 bases at J, with 17 bases in the middle. In nucleotides, the CDR3 is TGTGCCAGCAGCCTACAGGACAGTCCAATGACTGAAGCTTTCTTT. It encodes CASSLQDSPMTEAFF. Combining the CDR3 with reference TRBV14 and TRBJ1-1 gives the whole variable domain EAGVTQFPSHSVIEKGQTVTLRCDPISGHDNLYWYRRVMGKEIKFLLHFVKESKQDESGMPNNRFLAERTGGTYSTLKVQPAELEDSGVYFCASSLQDSPMTEAFFGQGTRLTVV.

This rearrangement joins TRBV6-6 to TRBJ2-7; TRBD2 is a possible D gene (6 bases). The germline V gene encodes CDR1 MNHNY and CDR2 SVGAGI (reference sequence). The CDR3 contains 13 residues. Deletions cut 7 bases from V and 3 bases from J, with 13 bases between. The CDR3 coding sequence is TGTGCCAGCACCACTCCGGGAGTCTACGAGCAGTACTTC. This gives the protein CASTTPGVYEQYF.

This clone was counted a single time. J is TRBJ1-3 and V is TRBV18, with D hard to call. The CDR3 covers 18 residues. Trimming stripped 0 bases from V and 0 bases from J, with 15 bases between. Per the germline V gene, CDR1 is KGHSH and CDR2 is LQKENI. CDR3 sequence reads: CASSPPAGYLSSGNTIYF. In nucleotides, the CDR3 is TGTGCCAGCTCACCACCGGCAGGCTACCTCAGCTCTGGAAACACCATATATTTT.